This T cell receptor beta chain was captured in a study of CXCR3-negative and CXCR3-positive naive CD8 T cells (dated by TCRdb to between 2018 and 2021). In the study overall: Roughly 130 million TRB reads were obtained in total, roughly 1.5 +/- 0.3 million reads per library. Data from around 11 donors, pooled across two independent experiments, went into the diversity and physicochemical repertoire analyses. The TRBV-TRBJ cluster analysis covered naive subsets from 5 or 6 donors and memory cells from 3 donors. The full study reports these points: Naive CXCR3-negative and CXCR3-positive cells from the same donor showed similar TRBV-TRBJ usage, whereas memory cells showed distinct patterns. Repertoire diversity was comparably high in both naive subsets but much lower in memory CD8+ T cells. CXCR3 expression partially decreased after cryopreservation, so most assays used freshly isolated PBMCs. Because surface CD5, which is linked to self-reactivity in mice, was comparable between the naive subsets, TCR interaction strength was also inferred from TRB CDR3 physicochemical properties.

Details on this clonotype: Its antigen remains unidentified.

CDR1 and CDR2, looked up from the germline V gene, are MRHNA and SNTAGT. The CDR3 goes from the cysteine to the phenylalanine over 15 residues. DNA for this receptor is not on file. Each CD8+ T cell subset was flow-sorted in triplicate, and some 310,000 cells per subset were placed directly into RLT lysis buffer. Peripheral blood mononuclear cells were isolated from buffy coats by standard density gradient centrifugation. Total RNA was extracted from sorted cells using an RNeasy Mini Kit. TCRdb lists the instrument as NextSeq 550. The Human TCR Profiling Kit (MiLaboratory) was used to prepare UMI-labeled 5' RACE TRB cDNA libraries. cDNA synthesis used the entire amount of extracted RNA, and PCR amplification then used the entire amount of cDNA produced. Libraries were prepared in parallel with an identical number of PCR cycles. Under the source paper's analysis protocol: About 53,000 +/- 9,400 unique UMI-labeled TRB cDNA molecules per library were extracted with MIGEC and MiXCR, with at least two reads per UMI required. On average, about 40,000 +/- 10,000 functional in-frame TRB CDR3 nucleotide clonotypes lacking stop codons were found per library. After downsampling to 5000 UMI-labeled TRB molecules per sample, diversity metrics, including normalized Shannon-Wiener and Chao1, were computed in VDJtools. For the central five CDR3 residues, VDJtools calculated physicochemical properties weighted by clonotype size, namely interaction energy, strength, volume and Kidera factor 4. TCRdb reprocessed the reads, and each CDR3 protein sequence is entered once, without DNA. The V and J calls shown here were made by TCRdb, not taken from the authors' results. The sample's records list around 40,000 distinct CDR3 sequences. Approximately 14% of the sample is in the top ten clones.

Sequenced: memory CD8+ T cells from blood. Reading the label with the study, this specimen's cell subset or site is: conventional CD8+ memory T cells (TMEM), sorted as controls. This TCR was recovered from a human donor in good health. Some clones in this sample may be carry-over from other donors' samples. The V and J genes are TRBV6-4 and TRBJ2-1; TCRdb picks TRBD1, but there is no DNA to check that call. The encoded CDR3 is CASSDTGTGRNEQFF.